The text below deals with one T cell receptor (beta chain). What it recognizes is unknown. These data belong to a study of OX40 agonist ivuxolimab in advanced cancers. Profiling relied on immunoSEQ multiplex PCR, and the TCRdb table lists in-frame clones only, not all of them. Here the sample spans tens of thousands of clones, around 90% being singletons. CDR1 and CDR2 from the germline V gene are SGHKS and YYEKEE (reference sequence). The V and J ends lost 2 bases and 4 bases, in that order; junction bases with no gene match: 9. CDR3 length: 17 amino acids. Overall study findings and caveats: CD8+ T cells (on average) carried more expanded clones than CD4+ T cells. There were also nonresponders showing low normalized T-cell clonal expansion.

The sequencing used CD4+ or CD8+ T cells sorted from blood, collected in a trial of the OX40 agonist ivuxolimab. The J gene is TRBJ2-1, the V gene TRBV5-5; 10 bases line up with TRBD2. This TCR was sampled from an adult with an advanced solid tumor such as melanoma, head and neck, liver or kidney cancer. The CDR3 loop is CASSFSSGRGVYNEQFF. Here the CDR3 DNA reads TGTGCCAGCAGCTTTTCTAGCGGGAGAGGAGTTTACAATGAGCAGTTCTTC.